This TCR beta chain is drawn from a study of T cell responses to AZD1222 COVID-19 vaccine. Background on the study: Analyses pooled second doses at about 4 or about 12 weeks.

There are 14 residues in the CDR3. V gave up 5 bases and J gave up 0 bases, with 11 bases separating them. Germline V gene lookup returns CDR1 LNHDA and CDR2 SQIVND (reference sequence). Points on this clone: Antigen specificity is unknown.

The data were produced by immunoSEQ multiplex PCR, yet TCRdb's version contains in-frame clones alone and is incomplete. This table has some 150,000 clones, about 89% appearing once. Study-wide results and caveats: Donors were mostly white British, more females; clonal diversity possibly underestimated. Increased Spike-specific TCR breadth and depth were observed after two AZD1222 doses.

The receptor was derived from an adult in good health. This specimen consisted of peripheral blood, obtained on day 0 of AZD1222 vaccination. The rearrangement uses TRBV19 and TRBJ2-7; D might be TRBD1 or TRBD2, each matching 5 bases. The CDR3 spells CASSAAGTSYEQYF. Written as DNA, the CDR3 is TGTGCCAGTAGTGCGGCCGGGACCTCCTACGAGCAGTACTTC.